This TCR beta chain is drawn from a study of blood T cell repertoires in COVID-19. Study summary: COVID-19 samples collected from the United States, Italy and Spain covered acute and convalescent phases.

TCRdb's table, derived via immunoSEQ multiplex PCR, lists solely in-frame clones and lacks some. Here the sample spans fewer than 500,000 clones, 85% to 90% being singletons. CDR1 is MNHEY, CDR2 SVGEGT, per germline. This CDR3 region has 13 residues. V lost 5 bases, J lost 6 bases, and 3 bases stayed unmatched. The chain has TRBV6-2 or TRBV6-3 and TRBJ1-1, with TRBD1 matching over 10 bases. Sequenced input: PBMCs or T cells enriched from blood (not recorded which). The TCR was taken from a woman aged 25 to 45 with acute COVID-19. DNA of the CDR3: TGTGCCAGCAGTGACAGGGGGCCCCCTGAAGCTTTCTTT. Translating it yields CASSDRGPPEAFF.